This T cell receptor (beta chain) was recovered during a study of long-term antiretroviral therapy in people with HIV. The assay used was immunoSEQ (version v3.0), run at survey level. Data came from immunoSEQ multiplex PCR; TCRdb stores just in-frame clones and leaves some out. The repertoire holds some 25,000 clones, with more than 85% as singletons. The sample was unsorted PBMCs, taken 1.9 years after starting antiretroviral therapy. This TCR derives from a woman in her 30s with HIV.

The CDR3 DNA is TGTGCCAGCAAGAACTTCCTGGGGGCTGTCGGGGAGCTGTTTTTT. Its translation: CASKNFLGAVGELFF. The chain links TRBV2 to TRBJ2-2, with a possible D match to TRBD1 (6 bases). The V gene's germline CDR1 is SNHLY and CDR2 FYNNEI. This CDR3 contains 15 residues. Trimming shortened V by 7 bases and J by 7 bases, and 19 bases separated the two germline ends.